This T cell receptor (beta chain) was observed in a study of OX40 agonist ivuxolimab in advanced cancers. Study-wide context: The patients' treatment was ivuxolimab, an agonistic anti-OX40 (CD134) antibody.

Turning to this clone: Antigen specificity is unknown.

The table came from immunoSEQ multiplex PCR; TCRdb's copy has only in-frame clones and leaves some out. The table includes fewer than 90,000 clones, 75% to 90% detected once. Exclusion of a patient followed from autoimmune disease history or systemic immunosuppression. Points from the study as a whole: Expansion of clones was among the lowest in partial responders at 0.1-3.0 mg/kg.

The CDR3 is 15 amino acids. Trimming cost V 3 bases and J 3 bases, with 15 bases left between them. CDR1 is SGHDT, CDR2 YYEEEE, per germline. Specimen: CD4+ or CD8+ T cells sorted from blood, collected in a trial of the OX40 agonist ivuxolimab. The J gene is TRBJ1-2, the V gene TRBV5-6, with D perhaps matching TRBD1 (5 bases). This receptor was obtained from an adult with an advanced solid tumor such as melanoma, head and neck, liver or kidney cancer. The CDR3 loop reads CASSSSDQGDYGYTF. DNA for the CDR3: TGTGCCAGCAGCTCCTCCGACCAGGGTGACTATGGCTACACCTTC.